The 25 T cell receptor beta chains below all came from one sample that was sequenced in a study of early T cells in non-severe SARS-CoV-2 infection. MiXCR, applied by TCRdb to the 5' RACE reads, yields one record per CDR3 protein. The top ten hold around 10% of the sample, which has around 37,000 distinct CDR3 sequences, nearly 10% seen once. Sequences were obtained from whole blood. These receptors all stem from an adult who was a healthcare worker with PCR-confirmed SARS-CoV-2 infection or an uninfected control (not recorded which).

This clonotype was seen ten or more times. V and J are TRBV11-2 and TRBJ1-1; D is ambiguous. The germline V gene has CDR1 SGHAT and CDR2 FQNNGV. V was trimmed by 1 base and J by 4 bases, leaving 10 bases between them. This CDR3 region has 14 residues. As DNA, the CDR3 is TGTGCCAGCAGCTTAGGTAGCGTGGGCACTGAAGCTTTCTTT. Its translation: CASSLGSVGTEAFF.

This clonotype was observed many times. Germline and junction disagree at one end, which may indicate a read error. V is TRBV29-1 and J is TRBJ1-3; D gene uncertain. The CDR3 consists of 12 residues. Germline values: CDR1 SQVTM, CDR2 ANQGSEA. The DNA of the CDR3 is TGCAGCGTTGGGGATGGTGGAAACACCGTATATTTT. Protein sequence: CSVGDGGNTVYF.

This clonotype was counted only a few times. The genes are TRBV4-1 and TRBJ1-5, with a weak D call TRBD1 (6 bases). CDR3 length: 15 amino acids. Germline V gene data show CDR1 as MGHRA and CDR2 as YSYEKL. V was shortened by 2 bases and J by 6 bases, with 14 bases between the two germline ends. The CDR3 sequence: CASSQLTGMSQPQHF. The CDR3 DNA follows: TGCGCCAGCAGCCAACTAACAGGGATGTCTCAGCCCCAGCATTTT.

The chain carries TRBV20-1 and TRBJ2-5, with D uncertain. The CDR3 covers 11 residues. Between the trimmed V and J ends, which lost 6 bases and 5 bases, there was a span of 10 bases. Germline loops: CDR1 DFQATT, CDR2 SNEGSKA (reference sequence). Here the CDR3 DNA reads TGCAGTGCCACCTTCCTGGAGACCCAGTACTTC. Its protein product is CSATFLETQYF.

The rearrangement uses TRBV6-2 or TRBV6-3 and TRBJ2-2; TRBD1 agrees at 7 bases. Germline V gives CDR1 MNHEY, CDR2 SVGEGT. This CDR3 has 13 amino acids. The ends lost 10 bases at V and 5 bases at J; junction bases unmatched: 7. This chain's CDR3 is CATSGQSTGELFF. The CDR3 DNA is TGTGCCACCTCGGGACAGTCGACCGGGGAGCTGTTTTTT.

J is TRBJ1-4 and V is TRBV7-2, with 7 bases fitting TRBD1. CDR3 size: 12 residues. Germline V lookup: CDR1 SGHTA, CDR2 FQGNSA. After removal of 5 bases from V and 7 bases from J, the junction contained 1 base not matched to a gene. CDR3 coding DNA: TGTGCCAGCAGCCAGGGGGGTGAAAAACTGTTTTTT. Translating it yields CASSQGGEKLFF.

This clonotype was detected ten times or more. The rearrangement uses TRBV6-2 or TRBV6-3 and TRBJ2-3, with D possibly TRBD1 on 6 matching bases. Germline V gene lookup returns CDR1 MNHEY and CDR2 SVGEGT. The ends were cut back, 6 bases at V and 4 bases at J, with 17 bases in the middle. The CDR3 extends over 15 amino acids. The CDR3 region has the DNA TGTGCCAGCAGACCCCCGGGACACCCAGCAGATACGCAGTATTTT. Protein product: CASRPPGHPADTQYF.

This clonotype was detected many times. V usage is TRBV10-3 and J usage is TRBJ2-1; the match to TRBD1 covers 10 bases. In germline, CDR1 is ENHRY, CDR2 SYGVKD. The ends lost 6 bases at V and 5 bases at J; junction bases unmatched: 4. This CDR3 comprises 14 residues. CDR3 in amino acids: CAIRPGTGDNEQFF. CDR3 nucleotide sequence: TGTGCCATCAGGCCCGGGACAGGGGACAATGAGCAGTTCTTC.

Ten or more counts support this clonotype. This CDR3 is CASSTDRNNEQFF. DNA for the CDR3: TGTGCCAGCAGCACGGACCGTAACAATGAGCAGTTCTTC. V gene TRBV7-2 combines with J gene TRBJ2-1; no definite D call. Germline V gives CDR1 SGHTA, CDR2 FQGNSA. This CDR3 has 13 residues. V lost 5 bases to trimming and J lost 5 bases, with 10 bases between them.

The sample holds many counts of this clonotype. This chain joins TRBV28 and TRBJ2-1, with D unresolved. Germline V gene sequence: CDR1 MDHEN, CDR2 SYDVKM. V lost 7 bases to trimming and J lost 7 bases, with 5 bases between them. The CDR3 is 10 amino acids. The CDR3 protein is CASKDNEQFF. In DNA, the CDR3 is TGTGCCAGCAAAGATAATGAGCAGTTCTTC.

This clonotype was counted between two and nine times. The CDR3 DNA is TGCAGTGCTCCAACGACCGAGCTAGAGACCCAGTACTTC. It translates to CSAPTTELETQYF. The chain employs TRBV20-1 and TRBJ2-5; D gene uncertain. The CDR3 contains 13 residues. Germline CDR1 and CDR2: DFQATT and SNEGSKA (reference sequence). V was pared by 5 bases and J by 4 bases, with 14 bases between.

V gene TRBV5-1 combines with J gene TRBJ2-3; D is unresolved. V shed 4 bases and J shed 4 bases, with 10 bases lying between them. From germline, CDR1 is SGHRS and CDR2 YFSETQ. The CDR3 is 13 amino acids. This CDR3 is CASSVTSADTQYF. Here the CDR3 DNA reads TGCGCCAGCAGCGTGACTTCCGCAGATACGCAGTATTTT.

This clonotype was counted many times. The chain has TRBV20-1 and TRBJ2-5; 13 bases line up with TRBD2. The V segment lost 5 bases and the J segment 6 bases; nucleotides outside the gene matches: 6. Germline V gives CDR1 DFQATT, CDR2 SNEGSKA (reference sequence). The CDR3 is 14 amino acids. CDR3 residues: CSALGLAGAQTQYF. Here the CDR3 DNA reads TGCAGTGCTCTCGGACTAGCGGGGGCCCAGACCCAGTACTTC.

This clonotype was seen ten or more times. The J gene is TRBJ1-5, the V gene TRBV5-8; 7 bases map to TRBD1. Germline trimming cut 4 bases from V and 0 bases from J; bases unmatched to any gene: 4. This CDR3 region has 15 residues. Germline CDR1 and CDR2: SGHTS and YDEGEE. CDR3 DNA: TGTGCCAGCAGCGGGGGACAGCTTAGCAATCAGCCCCAGCATTTT. As protein: CASSGGQLSNQPQHF.

The CDR3 region is CSVGGGGETQYF. DNA of the CDR3: TGCAGCGTTGGAGGGGGCGGTGAGACCCAGTACTTC. The V and J genes are TRBV29-1 and TRBJ2-5; 7 bases are a match to TRBD1. CDR1 and CDR2 (germline): SQVTM, ANQGSEA. V lost 4 bases, J lost 5 bases, and 4 bases stayed unmatched. The CDR3 covers 12 residues.

This clonotype was observed at least ten times. This chain uses TRBV20-1 with TRBJ1-2, with 8 nucleotides matching TRBD1. The ends lost 2 bases at V and 2 bases at J; junction bases unmatched: 7. The CDR3 loop spans 15 amino acids. The germline V gene encodes CDR1 DFQATT and CDR2 SNEGSKA (reference sequence). DNA of the CDR3: TGCAGTGCTAGACAGGACAGGGATGGCAACTATGGCTACACCTTC. Its translation is CSARQDRDGNYGYTF.

The genes are TRBV29-1 and TRBJ1-1; perhaps TRBD1 as D (6 bases). Germline V gene data show CDR1 as SQVTM and CDR2 as ANQGSEA. V lost 6 bases to trimming and J lost 5 bases, with 16 bases between them. This CDR3 has 13 amino acids. The CDR3 nucleotides are TGCAGCGTAACACAGGGCCAGGGTACTGAAGCTTTCTTT. Translation: CSVTQGQGTEAFF.

This clonotype was seen only a few times. V gene TRBV7-2 combines with J gene TRBJ2-7, with TRBD2 as a possible D gene (5 bases). CDR3 size: 16 residues. The V end was cut by 5 bases, the J end by 1 base, with 18 bases between. CDR1 SGHTA and CDR2 FQGNSA come from the germline V gene. The CDR3 here is CASSPSTARASYEQYF. The CDR3, as DNA: TGTGCCAGCAGCCCTTCAACGGCGCGGGCTTCCTACGAGCAGTACTTC.

This clonotype was recorded many times. The chain combines TRBV27 with TRBJ2-1; D is undetermined. Trimming stripped 9 bases from V and 8 bases from J, with 8 bases between. This CDR3 spans 10 amino acids. Germline CDR1 is MNHEY and CDR2 is SMNVEV (reference sequence). The CDR3 loop reads CARELYEQFF. For the CDR3, the DNA is TGTGCCAGGGAGTTGTATGAGCAGTTCTTC.

The chain has TRBV11-2 and TRBJ1-5; TRBD1 agrees at 11 bases. The CDR3 totals 15 residues. V gave up 1 base and J gave up 6 bases; unmatched junction bases: 2. The germline gives CDR1 SGHAT, CDR2 FQNNGV. CDR3 nucleotides: TGTGCCAGCAGCTTAGGGACAGGGGGCGGTCAGCCCCAGCATTTT. It translates to CASSLGTGGGQPQHF.

This clonotype was observed at least ten times. The CDR3 region has the DNA TGTGCCAGCAGCCCCGGGACTAGCGGGGGCGATACGCAGTATTTT. Residues: CASSPGTSGGDTQYF. The V and J genes are TRBV11-1 and TRBJ2-3, with 14 bases fitting TRBD2. The CDR3 is 15 residues long. Germline V gene data show CDR1 as SGHAT and CDR2 as FQDESV (reference sequence). After removal of 5 bases from V and 6 bases from J, the junction contained 4 bases not matched to a gene.

This clonotype was seen ten or more times. V gene TRBV7-9 combines with J gene TRBJ2-5; the D is unclear. Germline CDR1 reads SEHNR; CDR2 reads FQNEAQ (reference sequence). Deletions cut 1 base from V and 4 bases from J, with 13 bases between. The CDR3 totals 15 residues. The CDR3 region has the DNA TGTGCCAGCAGCTTAGACGGCAGTAATCGAGAGACCCAGTACTTC. Translation: CASSLDGSNRETQYF.

This clonotype was recorded many times. This chain connects TRBV11-2 to TRBJ1-1, with D perhaps matching TRBD1 (5 bases). The CDR3 is 14 amino acids. Germline loops: CDR1 SGHAT, CDR2 FQNNGV. V dropped 5 bases and J dropped 6 bases, with 16 bases sitting between them. The CDR3 protein is CASSILTVAAEAFF. DNA of the CDR3: TGTGCCAGCAGCATACTGACAGTAGCAGCTGAAGCTTTCTTT.

J is TRBJ2-3 and V is TRBV2, with D hard to call. Per germline, CDR1 SNHLY and CDR2 FYNNEI. CDR3 size: 15 residues. V lost 2 bases and J lost 4, with 13 bases in between. The CDR3 nucleotides are TGTGCCAGCAGTGAACCCTCCTATCCCGCAGATACGCAGTATTTT. It encodes CASSEPSYPADTQYF.

This clonotype was seen at least ten times. CDR3 sequence (DNA): TGTGCCAGCAGCCAGGTGGTAAGCTCGAACACCGGGGAGCTGTTTTTT. It encodes CASSQVVSSNTGELFF. The rearrangement joins TRBV7-6 to TRBJ2-2; no reliable D call. Between the trimmed V and J ends, which lost 5 bases and 0 bases, there was a span of 13 bases. This CDR3 contains 16 residues. Germline lookup yields CDR1 SGHVS and CDR2 FNYEAQ.